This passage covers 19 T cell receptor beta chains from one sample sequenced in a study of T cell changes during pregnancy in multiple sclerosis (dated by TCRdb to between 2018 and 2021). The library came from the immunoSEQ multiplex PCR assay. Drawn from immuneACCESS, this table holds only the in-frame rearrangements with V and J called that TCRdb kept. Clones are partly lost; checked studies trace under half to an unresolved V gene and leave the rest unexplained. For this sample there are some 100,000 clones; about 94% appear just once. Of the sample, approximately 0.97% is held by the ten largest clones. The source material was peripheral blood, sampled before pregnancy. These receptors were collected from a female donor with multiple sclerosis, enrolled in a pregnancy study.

The CDR3 sequence: CASSLVGQGTYEQYF. The CDR3 region has the DNA TGTGCCAGCAGTTTAGTGGGACAGGGGACCTACGAGCAGTACTTC. The V gene is TRBV27, the J gene TRBJ2-7, with 10 bases fitting TRBD1. Trimming took 2 bases from V and 2 from J; bases not matched to a gene: 3. The CDR3 length is 15 residues. From germline, CDR1 is MNHEY and CDR2 SMNVEV (reference sequence).

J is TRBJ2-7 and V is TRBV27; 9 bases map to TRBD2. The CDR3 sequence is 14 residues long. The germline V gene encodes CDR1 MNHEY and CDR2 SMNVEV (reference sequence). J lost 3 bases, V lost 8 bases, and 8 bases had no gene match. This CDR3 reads CASGSSGNRYEQYF. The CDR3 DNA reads TGTGCCAGCGGCTCTAGCGGGAACCGCTACGAGCAGTACTTC.

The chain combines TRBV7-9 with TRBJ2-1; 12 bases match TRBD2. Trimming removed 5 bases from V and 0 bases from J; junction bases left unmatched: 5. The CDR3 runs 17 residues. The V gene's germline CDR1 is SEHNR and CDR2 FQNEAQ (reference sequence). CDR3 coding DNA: TGTGCCAGCAGCGCCTCGGGACTAGCGGGCTCCTACAATGAGCAGTTCTTC. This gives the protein CASSASGLAGSYNEQFF. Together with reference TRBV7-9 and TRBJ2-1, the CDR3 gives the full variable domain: DTGVSQNPRHKITKRGQNVTFRCDPISEHNRLYWYRQTLGQGPEFLTYFQNEAQLEKSRLLSDRFSAERPKGSFSTLEIQRTEQGDSAMYLCASSASGLAGSYNEQFFGPGTRLTVL.

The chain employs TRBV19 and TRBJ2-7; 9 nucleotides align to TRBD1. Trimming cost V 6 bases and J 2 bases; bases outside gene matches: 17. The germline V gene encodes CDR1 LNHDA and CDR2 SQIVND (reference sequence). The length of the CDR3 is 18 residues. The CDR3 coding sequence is TGTGCCAGTAGCTACGGGACAGGGTCTCTGGGAGTCCCCTACGAGCAGTACTTC. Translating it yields CASSYGTGSLGVPYEQYF.

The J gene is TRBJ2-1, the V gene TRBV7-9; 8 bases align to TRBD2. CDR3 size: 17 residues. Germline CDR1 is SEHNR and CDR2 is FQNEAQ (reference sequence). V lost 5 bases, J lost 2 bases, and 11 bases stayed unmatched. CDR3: CASSPPLAGPAYNEQFF. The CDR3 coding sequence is TGTGCCAGCAGCCCTCCCTTAGCGGGGCCAGCCTACAATGAGCAGTTCTTC.

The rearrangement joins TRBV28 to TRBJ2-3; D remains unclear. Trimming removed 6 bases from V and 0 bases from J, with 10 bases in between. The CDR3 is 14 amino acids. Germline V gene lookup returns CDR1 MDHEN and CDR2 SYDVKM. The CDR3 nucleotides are TGTGCCAGCAGCTCTACCGCGAGCACAGATACGCAGTATTTT. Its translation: CASSSTASTDTQYF. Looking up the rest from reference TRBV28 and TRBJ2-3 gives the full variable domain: DVKVTQSSRYLVKRTGEKVFLECVQDMDHENMFWYRQDPGLGLRLIYFSYDVKMKEKGDIPEGYSVSREKKERFSLILESASTNQTSMYLCASSSTASTDTQYFGPGTRLTVL.

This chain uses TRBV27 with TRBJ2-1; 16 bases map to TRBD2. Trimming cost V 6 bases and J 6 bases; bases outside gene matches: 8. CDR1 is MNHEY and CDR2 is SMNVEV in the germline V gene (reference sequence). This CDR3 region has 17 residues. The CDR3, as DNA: TGTGCCAGCAGGGGACTAGCGGGAGGGCCTTTCGGCAATGAGCAGTTCTTC. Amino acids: CASRGLAGGPFGNEQFF.

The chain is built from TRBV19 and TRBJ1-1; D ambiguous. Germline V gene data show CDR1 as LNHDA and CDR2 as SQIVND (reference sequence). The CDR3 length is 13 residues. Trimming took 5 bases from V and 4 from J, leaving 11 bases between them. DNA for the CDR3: TGTGCCAGTAGTCTGAGCGGAGGCACTGAAGCTTTCTTT. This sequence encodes CASSLSGGTEAFF.

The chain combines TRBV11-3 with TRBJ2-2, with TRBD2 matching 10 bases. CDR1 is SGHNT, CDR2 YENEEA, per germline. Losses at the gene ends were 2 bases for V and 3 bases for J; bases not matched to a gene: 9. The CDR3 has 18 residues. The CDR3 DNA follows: TGTGCCAGCAGCTTAACCTATAAGCGGGGGGGGGACACCGGGGAGCTGTTTTTT. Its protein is CASSLTYKRGGDTGELFF.

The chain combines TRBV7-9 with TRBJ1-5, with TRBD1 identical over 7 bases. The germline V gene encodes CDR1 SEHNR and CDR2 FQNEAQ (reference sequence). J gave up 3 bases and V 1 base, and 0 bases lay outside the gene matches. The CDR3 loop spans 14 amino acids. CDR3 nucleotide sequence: TGTGCCAGCAGCTTAGAGGGGGCCAATCAGCCCCAGCATTTT. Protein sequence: CASSLEGANQPQHF. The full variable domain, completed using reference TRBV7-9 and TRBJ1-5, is DTGVSQNPRHKITKRGQNVTFRCDPISEHNRLYWYRQTLGQGPEFLTYFQNEAQLEKSRLLSDRFSAERPKGSFSTLEIQRTEQGDSAMYLCASSLEGANQPQHFGDGTRLSIL.

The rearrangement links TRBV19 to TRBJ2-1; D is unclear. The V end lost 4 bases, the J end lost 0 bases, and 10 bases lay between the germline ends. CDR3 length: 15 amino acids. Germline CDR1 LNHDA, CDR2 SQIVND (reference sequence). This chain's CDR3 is CASSSRVSSYNEQFF. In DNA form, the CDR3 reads TGTGCCAGTAGTAGTAGAGTTAGCTCCTACAATGAGCAGTTCTTC.

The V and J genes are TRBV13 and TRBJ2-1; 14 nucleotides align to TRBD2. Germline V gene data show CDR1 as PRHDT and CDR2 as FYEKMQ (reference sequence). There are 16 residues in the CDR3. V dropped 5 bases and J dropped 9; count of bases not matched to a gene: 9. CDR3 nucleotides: TGTGCCAGCAGCGCGGGACTAGCGGGAGAGTACGGTGAGCAGTTCTTC. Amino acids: CASSAGLAGEYGEQFF.

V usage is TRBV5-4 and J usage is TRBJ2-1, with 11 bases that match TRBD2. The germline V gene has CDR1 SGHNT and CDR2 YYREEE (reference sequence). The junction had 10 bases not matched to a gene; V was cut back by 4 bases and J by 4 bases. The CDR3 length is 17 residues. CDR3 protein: CASSHQLGTSGYNEQFF. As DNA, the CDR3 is TGTGCCAGCAGCCACCAACTCGGGACTAGCGGATACAATGAGCAGTTCTTC.

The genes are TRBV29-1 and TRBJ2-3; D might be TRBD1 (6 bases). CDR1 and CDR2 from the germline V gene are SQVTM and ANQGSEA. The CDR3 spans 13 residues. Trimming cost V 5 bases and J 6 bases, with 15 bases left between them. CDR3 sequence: CSVLLQGSDTQYF. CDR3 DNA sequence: TGCAGCGTTCTCTTACAGGGATCGGATACGCAGTATTTT.

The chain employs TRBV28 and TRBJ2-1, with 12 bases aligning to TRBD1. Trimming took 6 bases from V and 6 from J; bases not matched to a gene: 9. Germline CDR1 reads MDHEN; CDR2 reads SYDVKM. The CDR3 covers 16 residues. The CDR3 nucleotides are TGTGCCAGCAGCCCGTTCAGGGACAGGGGGCGCAATGAGCAGTTCTTC. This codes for CASSPFRDRGRNEQFF.

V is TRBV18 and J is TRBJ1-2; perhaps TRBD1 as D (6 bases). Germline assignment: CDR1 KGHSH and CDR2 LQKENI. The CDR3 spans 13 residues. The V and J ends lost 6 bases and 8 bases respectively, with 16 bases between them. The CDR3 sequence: CASSPGEGGGYTF. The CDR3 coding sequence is TGTGCCAGCTCTCCCGGGGAAGGGGGAGGCTACACCTTC.

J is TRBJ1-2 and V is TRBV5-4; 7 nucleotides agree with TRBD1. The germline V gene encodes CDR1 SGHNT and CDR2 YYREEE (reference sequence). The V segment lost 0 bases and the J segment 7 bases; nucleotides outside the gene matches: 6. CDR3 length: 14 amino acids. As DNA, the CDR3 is TGTGCCAGCAGCTTGGTCTCAGGGGGATCTGGCTACACCTTC. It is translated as CASSLVSGGSGYTF.

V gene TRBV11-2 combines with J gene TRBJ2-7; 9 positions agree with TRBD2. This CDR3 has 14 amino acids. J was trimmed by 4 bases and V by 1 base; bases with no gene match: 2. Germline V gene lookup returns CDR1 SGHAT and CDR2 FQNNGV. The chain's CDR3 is CASSLVAGVYEQYF. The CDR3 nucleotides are TGTGCCAGCAGCTTAGTAGCGGGAGTATACGAGCAGTACTTC.

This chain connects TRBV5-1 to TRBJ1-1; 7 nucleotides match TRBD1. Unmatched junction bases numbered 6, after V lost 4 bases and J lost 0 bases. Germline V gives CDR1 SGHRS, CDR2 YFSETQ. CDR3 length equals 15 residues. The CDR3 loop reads CASSPNRGMNTEAFF. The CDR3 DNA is TGCGCCAGCAGCCCCAACAGGGGAATGAACACTGAAGCTTTCTTT.